The subject of this entry is one T cell receptor (beta chain). Germline V gene lookup returns CDR1 SGHKS and CDR2 YYEKEE (reference sequence). V trimming: 4 bases; J trimming: 1 base; junction bases outside the gene matches: 2. The CDR3 loop spans 14 amino acids. This record belongs to a study of blood T cell repertoires in COVID-19. At the level of the study: Sites across the United States, Italy and Spain contributed samples from acute and convalescent COVID-19. The analysed material was cDNA or gDNA that came from T cells, B-cell-depleted T cells, or PBMCs.

Some clones are missing from TCRdb's copy, which holds only in-frame ones; the method was immunoSEQ multiplex PCR. The sample carries 150,000 to 200,000 clones, about 86% recorded once. This chain connects TRBV5-5 to TRBJ1-5, with TRBD1 identical over 7 bases. The sequencing input was peripheral blood. This TCR was recovered from a man in his 70s with active or convalescent COVID-19. Here the CDR3 DNA reads TGTGCCAGCAGCCAGACAGGGAGCAATCAGCCCCAGCATTTT. Translation: CASSQTGSNQPQHF. The entire variable domain, with the rest obtained from reference TRBV5-5 and TRBJ1-5, is as follows: DAGVTQSPTHLIKTRGQQVTLRCSPISGHKSVSWYQQVLGQGPQFIFQYYEKEERGRGNFPDRFSARQFPNYSSELNVNALLLGDSALYLCASSQTGSNQPQHFGDGTRLSIL.